The rows below give T cell receptor beta chains drawn from one sample of a study of PD-L1 blockade in urothelial cancer. Libraries were prepared by immunoSEQ multiplex PCR; TCRdb keeps only in-frame clonotypes and omits some of them. The sample contains under 30,000 clones, over 60% of which appear only once. The sample here was PBMCs, taken around atezolizumab (anti-PD-L1) treatment. These receptors were collected from a man aged 65 to 79 with urothelial cancer. Each CDR3 is given with its conserved first and last residue. Each record gives: D gene, J gene, clone size, V gene, CDR3 protein, CDR3 DNA. The D gene is left open where the match is weak. Not every row has a clone size; where given, it reads once, few, many or a size class.

NA | TRBJ2-7 | NA | TRBV7-9 | CASSLVETAIYEQYF | TGTGCCAGCAGCTTAGTGGAGACAGCCATCTACGAGCAGTACTTC
NA | TRBJ1-4 | NA | TRBV28 | CASRNAGLNEKLFF | TGTGCCAGCCGGAATGCAGGGTTAAATGAAAAACTGTTTTTT
TRBD1 | TRBJ1-1 | NA | TRBV4-1 | CASSQKQGAGSTEAFF | TGCGCCAGCAGCCAAAAACAGGGGGCAGGGAGCACTGAAGCTTTCTTT
TRBD2 | TRBJ2-5 | few | TRBV11-2 | CASTPSGGGETQYF | TGTGCCAGCACACCCTCGGGAGGGGGGGAGACCCAGTACTTC
TRBD1 | TRBJ2-1 | NA | TRBV5-1 | CASARTGANEQFF | TGCGCCAGCGCCCGGACAGGGGCCAATGAGCAGTTCTTC
TRBD2 | TRBJ2-3 | NA | TRBV5-4 | CASSSGVLAGGLADTQYF | TGTGCCAGCAGCTCGGGGGTGTTAGCGGGAGGTCTCGCAGATACGCAGTATTTT
TRBD1 | TRBJ2-3 | NA | TRBV5-1 | CASIQFPGQGTDTQYF | TGCGCCAGCATCCAATTCCCGGGACAGGGTACAGATACGCAGTATTTT
NA | TRBJ1-5 | NA | TRBV19 | CASSLRGSNQPQHF | TGTGCCAGTAGTCTCCGCGGAAGCAATCAGCCCCAGCATTTT
NA | TRBJ1-4 | NA | TRBV7-8 | CASSLVPRSGEKLFF | TGTGCCAGCAGCTTAGTGCCTCGAAGCGGAGAAAAACTGTTTTTT
TRBD1 | TRBJ2-3 | NA | TRBV27 | CASSLRGQGKTDTQYF | TGTGCCAGCAGTTTACGGGGACAGGGAAAGACAGATACGCAGTATTTT
TRBD1 | TRBJ2-7 | NA | TRBV28 | CASILGTGAYEQYF | TGTGCCAGCATTCTTGGGACAGGGGCCTACGAGCAGTACTTC
NA | TRBJ2-1 | NA | TRBV9 | CASSVREYNEQFF | TGTGCCAGCAGCGTACGGGAGTACAATGAGCAGTTCTTC
TRBD2 | TRBJ2-3 | NA | TRBV27 | CASSIAGGPGDTQYF | TGTGCCAGCAGTATAGCGGGGGGGCCGGGAGATACGCAGTATTTT
TRBD2 | TRBJ2-2 | NA | TRBV19 | CASSILAGGPSGELFF | TGTGCCAGTAGTATACTAGCGGGGGGGCCGAGCGGGGAGCTGTTTTTT
NA | TRBJ1-3 | NA | TRBV18 | CASSPGGPSSGNTIYF | TGTGCCAGCTCACCCGGGGGGCCCAGCTCTGGAAACACCATATATTTT
TRBD1 | TRBJ1-1 | NA | TRBV5-1 | CASSLITGGSTEAFF | TGCGCCAGCAGCCTAATAACAGGGGGCTCCACTGAAGCTTTCTTT
NA | TRBJ2-3 | NA | TRBV9 | CASSPLAESTDTQYF | TGTGCCAGCAGCCCTTTAGCGGAAAGCACAGATACGCAGTATTTT
TRBD2 | TRBJ2-1 | NA | TRBV12-5 | CASGFPAGTSGAYNEQFF | TGTGCTAGTGGTTTTCCCGCCGGGACTAGCGGGGCCTACAATGAGCAGTTCTTC
TRBD2 | TRBJ2-1 | NA | TRBV7-3 | CASSLSGRSYNEQFF | TGTGCCAGCAGCCTGAGCGGGAGATCCTACAATGAGCAGTTCTTC
TRBD2 | TRBJ2-5 | NA | TRBV6-6 | CASTNSGGQETQYF | TGTGCCAGCACCAATAGCGGGGGTCAAGAGACCCAGTACTTC
NA | TRBJ1-5 | NA | TRBV19 | CASSTTVASNQPQHF | TGTGCCAGTAGTACGACAGTAGCTAGCAATCAGCCCCAGCATTTT
TRBD1 | TRBJ1-4 | NA | TRBV9 | CASSVRGDGAEKLFF | TGTGCCAGCAGCGTCAGGGGGGATGGTGCGGAAAAACTGTTTTTT
TRBD2 | TRBJ2-2 | NA | TRBV7-2 | CASILYLGGLAKTGELFF | TGTGCCAGCATCCTTTACCTGGGGGGACTAGCTAAAACCGGGGAGCTGTTTTTT
NA | TRBJ2-2 | NA | TRBV18 | CASSPGGRSTGELFF | TGTGCCAGCTCACCAGGGGGCAGATCAACCGGGGAGCTGTTTTTT
NA | TRBJ2-7 | NA | TRBV4-1 | CASSQGGQNYYEQYF | TGCGCCAGCAGCCAAGGAGGGCAAAACTACTACGAGCAGTACTTC
NA | TRBJ1-6 | NA | TRBV21-1 | CASSKVWRDYNSPLHF | TGTGCCAGCAGCAAAGTTTGGAGGGATTATAATTCACCCCTCCACTTT
NA | TRBJ1-5 | NA | TRBV7-2 | CASSLQGQGGQPQHF | TGTGCCAGCAGCTTACAGGGGCAAGGGGGTCAGCCCCAGCATTTT
NA | TRBJ2-3 | few | TRBV7-3 | CASSLLGGGTDTQYF | TGTGCCAGCAGCTTACTAGGCGGCGGCACAGATACGCAGTATTTT
TRBD1 | TRBJ1-5 | few | TRBV27 | CASSPGTVSNQPQHF | TGTGCCAGCAGTCCAGGGACAGTTAGCAATCAGCCCCAGCATTTT